This T cell receptor (beta chain) appears in the sequencing data of a study of T cells after yellow fever vaccination (dated by TCRdb to between 2017 and 2020). Broadly, across the study: Libraries from fractions with low cell numbers were prepared with the SMART-Seq v4 Ultra Low Input RNA kit. To track T-cell clones before and after primary and booster YFV17D yellow fever vaccination, bulk TCR alpha and beta repertoires were sequenced longitudinally. Two healthy male donors made up the cohort, one aged 18 to 29 years and the other aged 30 to 40 years. Bulk PBMC replicates and cell subsets were isolated from blood drawn at multiple timepoints before and after both primary and secondary immunization.

On the study overall, not on this receptor specifically: Only two donors were included in the study, so the extent to which the findings can be generalized is limited. The secondary T-cell response was weaker than the primary response but faster, peaking on day 5 instead of day 15. A small fraction of clonotypes appeared in both the CD4 and CD8 compartments, likely as a result of convergent recombination. After the booster, most of the clones that had expanded following primary vaccination were detected again (about 95% of CD4 and 88% of CD8), which suggests that memory was broadly maintained. Because abundant contaminating clonotypes from the bulk population could be contained in FACS-sorted repertoires, computational filtering was required.

This specimen's treatment or condition label, interpreted: live attenuated yellow fever vaccine strain. A standard Ficoll-Paque protocol was used to isolate PBMCs from peripheral blood. CD4 and CD8 T-cell fractions were isolated with Dynabeads CD4 and CD8 positive selection kits. TriZol was used to extract RNA from bulk PBMCs, from CD4 and CD8 fractions, and from dextramer-positive and dextramer-negative fractions. V and J lose 3 bases and 0 bases, and a span of 10 bases separates them. CDR1 and CDR2 were assigned from the germline V gene as SGDLS and YYNGEE. From its cysteine to its phenylalanine, the CDR3 spans 15 amino acids. The read is trimmed to its CDR3 DNA, 45 bases read in frame from base 1. On this clonotype itself: This receptor's antigen is unknown. Nothing much larger sits one base from this clone, and base qualities are not available.

These reads were obtained on an Illumina NovaSeq 6000. Synthesis of TCR cDNA relied on 5'RACE template switching, a step that introduced a universal primer site along with unique molecular identifiers. Priming of cDNA synthesis was performed from both the TCR alpha and TCR beta constant segments. Library amplification used two PCR steps, and the second PCR step added sample barcodes and sequencing adapters. Libraries were sequenced on Illumina HiSeq 2500 (2x100 bp) or NovaSeq (2x150 bp). The paper's data handling went like this. MIGEC was used to demultiplex reads and collapse the reads into UMI consensus sequences, and MiXCR was used for V(D)J alignment. Clonotypes responding to the vaccine were identified with edgeR on replicate PBMC samples, with the criteria of FDR below 0.01 and a log2 fold change above 5 up to day 15. Each bulk clonotype received a CD4 or CD8 identity based on whether the sequenced CD4 or CD8 repertoire contained that clonotype at higher abundance. The public reads were reanalyzed by TCRdb: fastp trimming at Q25, MiXCR alignment, in-frame beta chains only. Under each unique CDR3 protein, matching rows form one entry showing the most common genes and DNA. It is TCRdb's table, rather than the study itself, that gives the V and J calls and clone size. The sample table holds some 340,000 distinct CDR3 sequences, of which about 10% were seen once. The biggest ten clones account for around 3.2% of the sample.

The clonotype was recovered from a man aged 18 to 29 who received the YFV17D yellow fever vaccine. Sequenced here: CD4+ T cells sorted from PBMCs, sampled 45 days after the yellow fever booster vaccination. This sequence uses TRBV9 and TRBJ1-3; a confident D gene designation cannot be given. The CDR3 region: CASSGVGISGNTIYF. At the DNA level, the sequence is TGTGCCAGCAGCGGGGTTGGTATCTCTGGAAACACCATATATTTT.